A single T cell receptor (beta chain) is shown here with its context. Its antigen remains unknown. This sample was included in a study of T cells after yellow fever vaccination. Whole-study results and caveats: Although the secondary response was weaker, it peaked faster, at day 5 versus 15.

Trimming pared 4 bases from V and 4 bases from J, leaving 9 bases between. This CDR3 region has 13 residues. The V gene's germline CDR1 is SGHDT and CDR2 YYEEEE. TCRdb reanalysed the 5' RACE reads using MiXCR and keeps one entry per CDR3 protein. The table includes hundreds of thousands of distinct CDR3 sequences, approximately 13% detected once. The sample in question was PBMCs, obtained on the day of the yellow fever booster vaccination. The TCR sequence derives from a man aged 25-40 years who received the YFV17D yellow fever vaccine. The rearrangement joins TRBV5-6 to TRBJ2-1; D ambiguous. CDR3 nucleotide sequence: TGTGCCAGCAGCCCGGTGGAGTACAATGAGCAGTTCTTC. This gives the protein CASSPVEYNEQFF.